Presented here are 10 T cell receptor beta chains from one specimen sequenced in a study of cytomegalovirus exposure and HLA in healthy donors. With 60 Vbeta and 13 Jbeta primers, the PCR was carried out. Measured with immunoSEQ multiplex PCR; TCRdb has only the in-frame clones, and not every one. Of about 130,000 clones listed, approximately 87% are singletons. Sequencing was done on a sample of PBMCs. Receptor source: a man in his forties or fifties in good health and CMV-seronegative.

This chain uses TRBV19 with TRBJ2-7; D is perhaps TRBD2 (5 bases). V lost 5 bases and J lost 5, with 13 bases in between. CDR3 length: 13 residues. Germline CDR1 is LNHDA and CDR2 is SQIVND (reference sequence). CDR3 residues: CASSSRGADEQYF. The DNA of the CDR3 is TGTGCCAGTAGTTCTCGGGGAGCGGACGAGCAGTACTTC.

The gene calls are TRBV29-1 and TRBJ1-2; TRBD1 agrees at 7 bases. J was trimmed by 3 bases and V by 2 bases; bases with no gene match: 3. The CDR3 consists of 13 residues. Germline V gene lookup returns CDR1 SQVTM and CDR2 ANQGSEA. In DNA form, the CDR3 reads TGCAGCGTTGAATCCGGGACAGACTATGGCTACACCTTC. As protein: CSVESGTDYGYTF.

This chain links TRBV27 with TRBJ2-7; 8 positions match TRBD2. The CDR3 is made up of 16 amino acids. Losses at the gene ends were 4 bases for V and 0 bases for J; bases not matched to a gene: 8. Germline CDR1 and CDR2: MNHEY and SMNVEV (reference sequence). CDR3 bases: TGTGCCAGCAGTTCCCCCGGGGGGGAGGCCTCCTACGAGCAGTACTTC. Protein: CASSSPGGEASYEQYF.

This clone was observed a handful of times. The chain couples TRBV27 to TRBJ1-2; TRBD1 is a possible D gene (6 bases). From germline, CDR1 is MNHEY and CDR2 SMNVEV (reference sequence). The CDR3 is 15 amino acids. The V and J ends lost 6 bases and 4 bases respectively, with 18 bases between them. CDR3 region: CASSPRGGLIYGYTF. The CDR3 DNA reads TGTGCCAGCAGCCCCCGGGGGGGGCTGATCTATGGCTACACCTTC.

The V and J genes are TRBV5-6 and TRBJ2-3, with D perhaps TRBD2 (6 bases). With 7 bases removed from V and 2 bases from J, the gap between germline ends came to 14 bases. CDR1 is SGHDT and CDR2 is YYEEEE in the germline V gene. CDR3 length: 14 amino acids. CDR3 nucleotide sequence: TGTGCCAGCTCCCGGGGACTTGACACAGATACGCAGTATTTT. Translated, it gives CASSRGLDTDTQYF.

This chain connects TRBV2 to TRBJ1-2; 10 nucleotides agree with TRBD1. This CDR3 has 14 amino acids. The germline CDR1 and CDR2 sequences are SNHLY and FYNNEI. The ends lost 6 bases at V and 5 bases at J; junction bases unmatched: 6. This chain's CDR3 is CASRVGQGYYGYTF. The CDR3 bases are TGTGCCAGCAGGGTGGGACAGGGGTATTATGGCTACACCTTC.

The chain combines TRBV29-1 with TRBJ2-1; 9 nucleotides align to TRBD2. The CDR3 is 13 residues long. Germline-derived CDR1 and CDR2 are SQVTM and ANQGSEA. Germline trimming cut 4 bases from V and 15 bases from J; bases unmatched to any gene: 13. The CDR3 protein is CSVANDVGLASFF. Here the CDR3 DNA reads TGCAGCGTTGCTAATGACGTGGGACTAGCCTCGTTCTTC.

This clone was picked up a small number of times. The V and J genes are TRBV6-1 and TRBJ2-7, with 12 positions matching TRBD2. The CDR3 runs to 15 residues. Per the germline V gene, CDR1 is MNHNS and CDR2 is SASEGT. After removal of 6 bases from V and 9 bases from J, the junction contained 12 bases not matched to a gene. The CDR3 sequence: CASSLFSSGGAGQYF. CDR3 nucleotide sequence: TGTGCCAGCAGCCTTTTCTCTAGCGGGGGGGCCGGGCAGTACTTC.

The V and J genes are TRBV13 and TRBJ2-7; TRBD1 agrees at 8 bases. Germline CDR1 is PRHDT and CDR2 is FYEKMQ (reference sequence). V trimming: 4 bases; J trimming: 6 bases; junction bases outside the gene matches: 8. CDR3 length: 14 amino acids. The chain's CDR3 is CASSSNPTGAEQYF. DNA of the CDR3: TGTGCCAGCAGCTCTAACCCGACAGGGGCCGAGCAGTACTTC.

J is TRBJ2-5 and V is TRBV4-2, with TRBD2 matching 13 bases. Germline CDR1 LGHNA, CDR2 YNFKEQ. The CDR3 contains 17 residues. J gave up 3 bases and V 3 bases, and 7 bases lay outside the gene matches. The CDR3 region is CASSQGPGLAGKETQYF. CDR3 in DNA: TGTGCCAGCAGCCAGGGCCCGGGACTAGCGGGAAAAGAGACCCAGTACTTC.